The source of this T cell receptor beta chain is a study of blood T cell repertoires in COVID-19 (dated by TCRdb to between 2020 and 2021). For context, the study as a whole: Samples from collaborators originated in the United States, Italy and Spain and spanned both the acute and convalescent phases of COVID-19. The material from the prospective study consisted of cDNA or gDNA derived from T cells, B-cell-depleted T cells, or PBMCs. Subjects who had been exposed to COVID-19, were actively infected with it, or had recovered from it provided the deeply sampled blood TCRbeta repertoires that made up the dataset. The repertoires were released in a freely available public database intended as a resource for research on the immune response to SARS-CoV-2. The samples were drawn from two sources: the first 160 participants of the ongoing ImmuneRACE study, and 950 to 1,500 subjects contributed by 6 global collaborators. Nearly every sample came with metadata listing a de-identified subject ID, COVID-19 status, age in years and sex. Where available, HLA class I and class II types were taken from metadata supplied by the sample provider and were not determined by assay-based typing. Overall results and qualifications from the work: The quantity of clinical and demographic metadata differed by source and by participant and was supplied without curation.

The table lists this clone with a count of one. No antigen is known for it. The sample holds no much larger clone one base away, and base qualities are not on file. Collaborating institutions collected whole blood in K2EDTA tubes following their own protocols. For TCRbeta analysis, collaborators shipped samples in one of three forms: frozen whole blood, isolated PBMCs, or DNA extracted from either of those sample types. V and J are truncated by 1 base and 9 bases respectively, leaving an intervening sequence of 19 bases. The CDR3 runs 16 amino acids, cysteine and phenylalanine included. Only the CDR3 DNA stays, 48 bases, in frame from base 1. CDR1 and CDR2 were assigned from the germline V gene as MGHRA and YSYEKL. TCRbeta CDR3 regions were amplified from genomic DNA by means of the immunoSEQ Assay, a bias-controlled multiplex PCR. In the authors' own workflow: The number of nucleated cells in each sample was estimated by amplification of reference gene primers within the assay. Sequence reads were collapsed and filtered to measure the absolute abundance of every unique TCRbeta CDR3 rearrangement. For each sample, productive Simpson clonality was calculated as the square root of Simpson's diversity index across productive rearrangements. Not all clones reach the TCRdb copy of this immuneACCESS table, which keeps in-frame sequences only. Checked studies attribute under half of the gap to unresolved V genes and leave the rest unexplained. D and trimming come from the DNA, and the V and J calls and clone size come from that table. The sample has 200,000 to 300,000 clones on record, about four fifths of them singletons. The ten largest clones capture 8.9% of the sample.

Source material: peripheral blood. The clonotype was recovered from a man of 80 years or more with acute or convalescent COVID-19. This chain joins TRBV4-1 to TRBJ2-1, with the D segment identity uncertain. The DNA sequence is TGCGCCAGCAGCCAAGTAGGAAGCGCCCGGCGGAGTGAGCAGTTCTTC. Translated, this gives CASSQVGSARRSEQFF.